This T cell receptor beta chain was sequenced for a study of cytomegalovirus exposure and HLA in healthy donors. Healthy bone marrow donors made up the donors. Trimming cost V 5 bases and J 1 base, with 20 bases left between them. Germline assignment: CDR1 MNHEY and CDR2 SMNVEV (reference sequence). CDR3 length: 17 amino acids. Vbeta (60) and Jbeta (13) primers were used in the PCR. Assay used: immunoSEQ multiplex PCR; TCRdb lists only in-frame clones, some missing. The data contain 110,000 or so clones, over 80% of them seen just once; the ten biggest clones take up over 5%. This chain uses TRBV27 with TRBJ1-1; D not certain. Material: PBMCs. The sequence was obtained from a man between 18 and 29 years old in good health and CMV-seronegative. The CDR3 nucleotides are TGTGCCAGCAGTCCATCCGTAGCGGGTCCGGGGAACACTGAAGCTTTCTTT. Translation gives CASSPSVAGPGNTEAFF.